This T cell receptor beta chain was profiled in a study of metastatic and nonmetastatic thyroid tumors. Looking at the study overall: The authors compared repertoires across blood and tumor or nodule tissue from malignant and benign thyroid patients.

Every patient underwent thyroid surgery untreated. On this clone itself: The antigen is undetermined.

The study, taken as a whole, reports: Reports indicated that malignant thyroid tumors showed significantly higher TCR beta diversity than benign nodules did, in blood and tumor.

Under the authors' procedure: Across clinicopathological groups, CDR3 differences served as the basis for building a distant-metastasis classifier for papillary thyroid cancer. TCRdb re-called clones from the PCR reads using MiXCR. The V and J calls and clone size are TCRdb's, not the authors'. Among fewer than 40,000 clones listed, about 17% were seen once. The TCR comes from a male donor with papillary thyroid cancer or a benign thyroid nodule (not recorded which). Some clones in this sample may be carry-over from other donors' samples. The sample consisted of blood.

CDR3 in amino acids: CASSRGRNSNTGELFF. The CDR3 region has the DNA TGTGCCAGCAGTCGAGGAAGGAATTCGAACACCGGGGAGCTGTTTTTT. The chain employs TRBV12-3 or TRBV12-4 and TRBJ2-2; D gene unclear. Trimming removed 5 bases at V and 0 bases at J, with 13 bases between. The CDR3 contains 16 residues.